The rows below give T cell receptor beta chains drawn from one sample of a study of early T cells in non-severe SARS-CoV-2 infection. TCRdb processed the 5' RACE reads anew with MiXCR; each CDR3 protein has one entry. The sample records about 100,000 distinct CDR3 sequences, about an eighth being singletons. The sample comprised whole blood. The receptors shown here come from an adult who was a healthcare worker with PCR-confirmed SARS-CoV-2 infection or an uninfected control (not recorded which). Each CDR3 is given with its conserved first and last residue. Fields, in order: V gene, D gene, J gene, clone size, CDR3 protein, CDR3 DNA. A D gene is named only where the DNA matches it firmly. Part of the rows lack a size; the others show once, few, many or a class for expanded clones.

TRBV20-1,.,TRBJ2-5,many,CSARPPLRGGETQYF,TGCAGTGCTAGACCCCCGTTAAGGGGCGGAGAGACCCAGTACTTC
TRBV11-1,TRBD2,TRBJ2-4,few,CASSIKTSGGTVQYF,TGTGCCAGCAGCATCAAGACTAGCGGGGGAACCGTTCAGTACTTC
TRBV4-2,TRBD2,TRBJ2-3,many,CASSQVVAGADTQYF,TGTGCCAGCAGCCAAGTGGTAGCGGGAGCAGATACGCAGTATTTT
TRBV6-1,.,TRBJ2-3,few,CASSVTGRDTQYF,TGTGCCAGCAGTGTTACAGGGAGAGATACGCAGTATTTT
TRBV2,TRBD1,TRBJ1-5,few,CASSDEGGRQPQHF,TGTGCCAGCAGTGATGAAGGGGGCCGGCAGCCCCAGCATTTT
TRBV6-1,.,TRBJ1-2,many,CASSEQVYGYTF,TGTGCCAGCAGTGAACAGGTTTATGGCTACACCTTC
TRBV27,.,TRBJ2-7,few,CASSWGPGNEQYF,TGTGCCAGCAGTTGGGGTCCGGGGAACGAGCAGTACTTC
TRBV12-3/TRBV12-4,TRBD1,TRBJ1-2,many,CASSSPQQGMDYGYTF,TGTGCCAGCAGTTCTCCTCAACAGGGGATGGACTATGGCTACACCTTC
TRBV5-4,.,TRBJ1-6,few,CASSLAGPYNSPLHF,TGTGCCAGCAGCTTGGCGGGTCCCTATAATTCACCCCTCCACTTT
TRBV2,.,TRBJ2-3,few,CASKHGGIRTDTQYF,TGTGCCAGCAAACACGGCGGGATCCGCACAGATACGCAGTATTTT
TRBV25-1,.,TRBJ2-7,.,CASSSGFDEQYF,TGTGCCAGCAGTTCAGGGTTCGACGAGCAGTACTTC
TRBV7-2,TRBD2,TRBJ2-4,few,CASRDYKNIQYF,TGTGCCAGCCGGGACTATAAAAACATTCAGTACTTC
TRBV9,.,TRBJ2-1,many,CASSVGTYNEQFF,TGTGCCAGCAGCGTAGGAACCTACAATGAGCAGTTCTTC
TRBV6-1,.,TRBJ1-1,.,CASSASNTEAFF,TGTGCCAGCAGTGCCTCGAACACTGAAGCTTTCTTT
TRBV29-1,TRBD1,TRBJ2-1,.,CSVEPGQGYNEQFF,TGCAGCGTCGAACCGGGACAGGGCTACAATGAGCAGTTCTTC
TRBV27,.,TRBJ2-4,few,CASSFRRTKNIQYF,TGTGCCAGCAGTTTTAGGCGGACCAAAAACATTCAGTACTTC
TRBV7-9,.,TRBJ2-7,.,CASSLALYEQYF,TGTGCCAGCAGCTTAGCCCTCTACGAGCAGTACTTC
TRBV7-6,.,TRBJ2-7,many,CASSSDFRSYEQYF,TGTGCCAGCAGCTCCGACTTCCGATCCTACGAGCAGTACTTC
TRBV28,.,TRBJ1-2,.,CASSPYAGGGYTF,TGTGCCAGCAGTCCCTACGCGGGGGGCGGCTACACCTTC
TRBV11-2,TRBD1,TRBJ2-7,many,CASTPGYRGYEQYF,TGTGCCAGCACCCCGGGCTACAGGGGGTATGAGCAGTACTTC
TRBV6-5,.,TRBJ2-1,.,CASSQTSSYNEQFF,TGTGCCAGCAGTCAGACTAGCTCCTACAATGAGCAGTTCTTC
TRBV12-3/TRBV12-4,.,TRBJ1-2,.,CASSFEVAGYTF,TGTGCCAGCAGTTTTGAAGTCGCTGGCTACACCTTC
TRBV24-1,.,TRBJ2-7,few,CATRASGFDEQYF,TGTGCCACCAGGGCCAGCGGGTTCGACGAGCAGTACTTC
TRBV27,TRBD2,TRBJ2-7,few,CASSLFGREVNPYEQYF,TGTGCCAGCAGTTTATTTGGGCGGGAGGTTAATCCCTACGAGCAGTACTTC
TRBV11-2,.,TRBJ2-3,many,CASSRSRGDTQYF,TGTGCCAGCAGCAGAAGTCGGGGAGATACGCAGTATTTT
TRBV28,.,TRBJ2-3,many,CASSPRDPSTDTQYF,TGTGCCAGCAGCCCCCGAGACCCTAGCACAGATACGCAGTATTTT